This T cell receptor (beta chain) appears in the sequencing data of a study of cytomegalovirus exposure and HLA in healthy donors. Study context: A data release that came early held approximately 85 million unique TCRs from HLA-typed donors.

In germline, CDR1 is SQVTM, CDR2 ANQGSEA. The V and J ends lost 5 bases and 2 bases respectively, with 14 bases between them. CDR3 length: 14 amino acids. 13 Jbeta primers and 60 Vbeta primers were used for the PCR. Generated by immunoSEQ multiplex PCR, the TCRdb table keeps only in-frame clones and is missing some. In the table there are around 91,000 clones, approximately 78% of which are singletons. Study-wide results and caveats: TCR beta V segments were, for the most part, productive about 87% or about 30% of the time in an earlier analysis. Later findings reportedly placed an Asian-associated ancestry cluster below the roughly 700-donor mean for N-insertions. A later analysis linked a missense variant in DCLRE1C to the trimming of TCR beta V and J genes.

A note on this clone: Its antigen is undetermined.

The receptor's source is a male donor in good health and CMV-seropositive. The rearrangement joins TRBV29-1 to TRBJ2-3; TRBD2 might be the D (6 bases). Sequencing was performed on PBMCs. CDR3 bases: TGCAGCGTTCCTAGAAGCGGGCTCACAGATACGCAGTATTTT. Translation gives CSVPRSGLTDTQYF.